This is a list of T cell receptor beta chains from one sample in a study of T cell responses to AZD1222 COVID-19 vaccine. Some clones are missing from TCRdb's copy, which holds only in-frame ones; the method was immunoSEQ multiplex PCR. The table shows roughly 110,000 clones, with about nine tenths occurring only once. The sample in question was peripheral blood, obtained on day 0 of AZD1222 vaccination. Receptor source: an adult in good health. Each CDR3 is given without its conserved first and last residue. Fields, in order: D gene, V gene, CDR3 protein. D genes are given only for firm matches.

D: TRBD1
V: TRBV24-1
CDR3: ATSVGDRAGGYT

D: NA
V: TRBV30
CDR3: AWTLRDPKLRDGYT

D: NA
V: TRBV5-1
CDR3: ASSSSSRSGNTIY

D: NA
V: TRBV11-1
CDR3: ASSFSLNEKLF

D: TRBD2
V: TRBV3-1/TRBV3-2
CDR3: ASSRGTSGIFTQY

D: NA
V: TRBV5-5
CDR3: ASSPDAGRVYEQY

D: TRBD2
V: TRBV28
CDR3: ASSRDPMAGVLDTQY

D: NA
V: TRBV18
CDR3: ASSPGNSNQPQH

D: NA
V: TRBV5-6
CDR3: ASSFWGENYGYT

D: TRBD1
V: TRBV13
CDR3: ASSTGDSRGAEKLF

D: NA
V: TRBV7-3
CDR3: ASSPKAVSTDTQY

D: NA
V: TRBV20-1
CDR3: SASGGAGQPQH

D: TRBD1
V: TRBV30
CDR3: ASDRGGGTEAF

D: NA
V: TRBV28
CDR3: ASSSPEDTQY

D: TRBD1
V: TRBV5-1
CDR3: ASSSGTGTASQETQY

D: TRBD2
V: TRBV7-2
CDR3: ASSLVAGDFADTQY

D: NA
V: TRBV19
CDR3: ASSMWGSDEKLF

D: NA
V: TRBV7-2
CDR3: ASSLLTSSYEQY

D: NA
V: TRBV27
CDR3: ASSSYQGLIAHEQY

D: TRBD2
V: TRBV7-9
CDR3: ASSQPVGAGEPDEQY

D: TRBD2
V: TRBV6-5
CDR3: ASKAGVPGDTQY

D: NA
V: TRBV9
CDR3: ASSVAAGNKDTQY

D: NA
V: TRBV20-1
CDR3: SALHTDTQY